The 11 T cell receptor beta chains below come from one sample, sequenced in a study of OX40 agonist ivuxolimab in advanced cancers. Data came from immunoSEQ multiplex PCR; TCRdb stores just in-frame clones and leaves some out. The sample has around 50,000 clones; around 89% are singletons. The source material was CD4+ or CD8+ T cells sorted from blood, sampled in a trial of the OX40 agonist ivuxolimab. The receptors stem from an adult with an advanced solid tumor such as melanoma, head and neck, liver or kidney cancer.

The chain combines TRBV19 with TRBJ1-2; no firm D call. V lost 8 bases, J lost 2 bases, and 15 bases lay in between. Germline V lookup: CDR1 LNHDA, CDR2 SQIVND (reference sequence). The CDR3 consists of 14 residues. The CDR3 nucleotides read TGTGCCAGTTTTTCATCGGTTGGAAACTATGGCTACACCTTC. Protein: CASFSSVGNYGYTF.

The genes are TRBV28 and TRBJ1-5, with TRBD1 matching 7 bases. The ends lost 6 bases at V and 4 bases at J; junction bases unmatched: 6. CDR1 is MDHEN and CDR2 is SYDVKM in the germline V gene. This CDR3 is built from 14 residues. The DNA of the CDR3 is TGTGCCAGCAGCGTACAGGGGCTGAATCAGCCCCAGCATTTT. Translating it yields CASSVQGLNQPQHF.

V and J are TRBV7-9 and TRBJ2-5; D gene uncertain. The J call may be in error: the DNA end matches TRBJ2-7 better. Germline CDR1 and CDR2: SEHNR and FQNEAQ (reference sequence). The CDR3 runs to 13 residues. CDR3 nucleotide sequence: TGTGCCAGCAGCTTAGAGGCAGCCTACGAGCAGTACTTC. The encoded protein is CASSLEAAYEQYF.

The V call is TRBV5-6, the J call TRBJ2-7; 10 bases fit TRBD2. The V gene end was trimmed by 0 bases and the J gene end by 4 bases; junction bases not matched to a gene: 10. The CDR3 has 17 amino acids. From germline, CDR1 is SGHDT and CDR2 YYEEEE. Here the CDR3 DNA reads TGTGCCAGCAGCTTGGCCCCTCCTAGCGGGAGTATTTACGAGCAGTACTTC. Protein: CASSLAPPSGSIYEQYF. Looking up the rest from reference TRBV5-6 and TRBJ2-7 gives the full variable domain: DAGVTQSPTHLIKTRGQQVTLRCSPKSGHDTVSWYQQALGQGPQFIFQYYEEEERQRGNFPDRFSGHQFPNYSSELNVNALLLGDSALYLCASSLAPPSGSIYEQYFGPGTRLTVT.

The chain employs TRBV7-9 and TRBJ2-7, with a possible D match to TRBD2 (6 bases). Germline lookup yields CDR1 SEHNR and CDR2 FQNEAQ (reference sequence). This CDR3 comprises 13 residues. Trimming removed 5 bases at V and 5 bases at J, with 13 bases between. The CDR3: CASSRTGVDEQYF. CDR3 coding DNA: TGTGCCAGCAGCCGCACGGGAGTCGACGAGCAGTACTTC.

V and J are TRBV4-1 and TRBJ2-1, with 7 nucleotides matching TRBD1. CDR3 length: 15 amino acids. Germline V lookup: CDR1 MGHRA, CDR2 YSYEKL. Germline trimming cut 4 bases from V and 0 bases from J; bases unmatched to any gene: 3. The CDR3 region is CASSLRDSSYNEQFF. The DNA of the CDR3 is TGCGCCAGCAGCCTCCGGGACAGCTCCTACAATGAGCAGTTCTTC.

This chain joins TRBV6-5 and TRBJ1-1, with D unclear. From germline, CDR1 is MNHEY and CDR2 SVGAGI. V lost 3 bases, J lost 4 bases, and 12 bases lay in between. The CDR3 contains 14 residues. As DNA, the CDR3 is TGTGCCAGCAGTTATCGGCCGGGTTTCACTGAAGCTTTCTTT. Translation gives CASSYRPGFTEAFF.

The chain has TRBV27 and TRBJ1-2; no firm D call. Between the trimmed V and J ends, which lost 5 bases and 4 bases, there was a span of 14 bases. This CDR3 contains 14 residues. Germline V CDR1 and CDR2: MNHEY, SMNVEV (reference sequence). DNA of the CDR3: TGTGCCAGCAGTCCCTATTTGGGGTCCTATGGCTACACCTTC. Its translation is CASSPYLGSYGYTF.

The V and J genes are TRBV19 and TRBJ1-4; 11 nucleotides agree with TRBD1. The CDR3 runs to 13 residues. J lost 7 bases, V lost 10 bases, and 5 bases had no gene match. Germline assignment: CDR1 LNHDA and CDR2 SQIVND (reference sequence). The CDR3 DNA is TGTGCCACCCAGGACAGGGGGCTTGAAAAACTGTTTTTT. Translated, it gives CATQDRGLEKLFF.

The chain has TRBV7-9 and TRBJ1-5; D uncertain. Germline V gene sequence: CDR1 SEHNR, CDR2 FQNEAQ (reference sequence). The ends were cut back, 6 bases at V and 3 bases at J, with 6 bases in the middle. CDR3 length: 12 amino acids. The CDR3 sequence is CASRAANQPQHF. In DNA, the CDR3 is TGTGCCAGCAGGGCAGCCAATCAGCCCCAGCATTTT.

This clone was observed once. The rearrangement uses TRBV27 and TRBJ2-7; TRBD2 aligns across 8 bases. Trimming at V came to 5 bases and at J to 3 bases, leaving 6 bases not matched to a gene. CDR1 and CDR2 (germline): MNHEY, SMNVEV (reference sequence). CDR3 length: 14 residues. The CDR3 DNA sequence: TGTGCCAGCAGTCTTAGCGGGACCCTCTACGAGCAGTACTTC. Its protein product is CASSLSGTLYEQYF.